The source of this T cell receptor (beta chain) is a study of T-cell reconstitution after alpha-beta-depleted transplantation in children. Notes on the study in general: One year after transplant, T-cell counts and diversity came mostly from newly produced T cells. Several hundred expanded graft clones reportedly gave rise to the alpha-beta T cells present about two months after transplant.

The V end was cut by 5 bases, the J end by 1 base, with 12 bases between. The CDR3 spans 14 residues. Germline V lookup: CDR1 SGHTA, CDR2 FQGNSA. A library of TCRbeta sequences, prepared with unique molecular identifiers, was generated. A single record per CDR3 protein comes from TCRdb applying MiXCR to the PCR reads. Here the sample spans fewer than 550,000 distinct CDR3 sequences, about an eighth being singletons. A few counts support this clonotype. The antigen remains unidentified. The sequences come from PBMCs, mostly from graft donor cells, collected 180 days after TCRalphabeta/CD19-depleted stem cell transplant. This chain links TRBV7-2 with TRBJ2-7; D is unresolved. This clonotype was obtained from a female patient aged 2-10 years who had a stem cell transplant for aplastic anemia, so the T cells may come from the graft donor. The CDR3 protein is CASSPGFYSYEQYF. In nucleotides, the CDR3 is TGTGCCAGCAGCCCTGGGTTTTATTCCTACGAGCAGTACTTC. Variable domain in full (rest from reference TRBV7-2 and TRBJ2-7): GAGVSQSPSNKVTEKGKDVELRCDPISGHTALYWYRQSLGQGLEFLIYFQGNSAPDKSGLPSDRFSAERTGGSVSTLTIQRTQQEDSAVYLCASSPGFYSYEQYFGPGTRLTVT.